Reported below is one T cell receptor (beta chain). This record belongs to a study of blood T cell repertoires in COVID-19. Study context: T cells, B-cell-depleted T cells, or PBMCs provided the cDNA or gDNA that served as material.

Trimming pared 3 bases from V and 2 bases from J, leaving 14 bases between. CDR3 length: 16 amino acids. Germline CDR1 MGHRA, CDR2 YSYEKL. Clones were read by immunoSEQ multiplex PCR, and TCRdb kept only the in-frame ones, dropping some. The sample lists a few hundred thousand clones, 84% occurring once. This TCR came from a woman aged 40 to 50 who had recovered from COVID-19. V gene TRBV4-1 combines with J gene TRBJ1-3; perhaps TRBD1 as D (5 bases). The sequencing sample was made of peripheral blood. This chain's CDR3 is CASSHIARVTGNTIYF. As DNA, the CDR3 is TGCGCCAGCAGCCACATCGCCAGGGTGACTGGAAACACCATATATTTT.